The 18 T cell receptor beta chains listed next were all sequenced from one sample in a study of blood T cell repertoires in COVID-19. Generated by immunoSEQ multiplex PCR, the TCRdb table keeps only in-frame clones and is missing some. The data contain about 240,000 clones, 70% to 90% of them singletons. The specimen was peripheral blood. Every receptor here comes from a man between 50 and 59 years old with acute or convalescent COVID-19.

CDR3 sequence (DNA): TGTGCCACCAGTCAGGACAGAGTTAATCAGCCCCAGCATTTT. As protein: CATSQDRVNQPQHF. The V and J genes are TRBV15 and TRBJ1-5; weak D call: TRBD1 (6 bases). V lost 6 bases and J lost 4, with 13 bases in between. CDR1 is LNHNV and CDR2 is YYDKDF in the germline V gene (reference sequence). The CDR3 loop spans 14 amino acids. Full variable domain (outside the CDR3, taken from reference TRBV15 and TRBJ1-5): DAMVIQNPRYQVTQFGKPVTLSCSQTLNHNVMYWYQQKSSQAPKLLFHYYDKDFNNEADTPDNFQSRRPNTSFCFLDIRSPGLGDTAMYLCATSQDRVNQPQHFGDGTRLSIL.

For the CDR3, the DNA is TGTGCCAGCAGTCAGGGGTCAGGGTATTCACCCCTCCACTTT. Its translation: CASSQGSGYSPLHF. The rearrangement links TRBV27 to TRBJ1-6; the D gene is possibly TRBD1 (6 bases). The CDR3 spans 14 residues. Germline loops: CDR1 MNHEY, CDR2 SMNVEV (reference sequence). Trimming shortened V by 5 bases and J by 8 bases, and 13 bases separated the two germline ends.

The CDR3 bases are TGTGCCAGCAGTTACTCCAATACCGGGGAGCTGTTTTTT. Translation: CASSYSNTGELFF. The chain employs TRBV6-6 and TRBJ2-2; unclear D gene. Germline values: CDR1 MNHNY, CDR2 SVGAGI (reference sequence). Trimming cost V 0 bases and J 5 bases, with 4 bases left between them. This CDR3 contains 13 residues.

The gene calls are TRBV3-1 (or the pseudogene TRBV3-2) and TRBJ1-5; D gene uncertain. Germline assignment: CDR1 LGHDT and CDR2 YNNKEL (reference sequence). Trimming left V 1 base short and J 1 base short, with 8 bases between. The length of the CDR3 is 15 residues. CDR3 nucleotides: TGTGCCAGCAGCCAAGTTCCAGGCAGCAATCAGCCCCAGCATTTT. Translation: CASSQVPGSNQPQHF.

V and J are TRBV7-2 and TRBJ1-6, with D unresolved. The CDR3 loop spans 15 amino acids. The V end lost 5 bases, the J end lost 9 bases, and 17 bases lay between the germline ends. Germline values: CDR1 SGHTA, CDR2 FQGNSA. The CDR3, as DNA: TGTGCCAGCAGCCGGCGGGAGGGCGTCGGTTCACCCCTCCACTTT. The encoded protein is CASSRREGVGSPLHF.

This clone has only one observation. The chain recombines TRBV5-1 with TRBJ2-5; 13 nucleotides match TRBD2. Germline V gene data show CDR1 as SGHRS and CDR2 as YFSETQ. CDR3 length: 18 amino acids. V shed 0 bases, J shed 0 bases, and the junction held 5 bases outside the gene matches. The CDR3 DNA sequence: TGCGCCAGCAGCTTGGGACTAGCGGGGGGCCAGTACCAAGAGACCCAGTACTTC. It translates to CASSLGLAGGQYQETQYF.

V and J are TRBV3-1 (or the pseudogene TRBV3-2) and TRBJ2-4, with 9 bases that match TRBD1. Germline assignment: CDR1 LGHDT and CDR2 YNNKEL (reference sequence). Losses at the gene ends were 0 bases for V and 6 bases for J; bases not matched to a gene: 12. The CDR3 runs 18 residues. The CDR3 region is CASSQDPGTGSRRNIQYF. CDR3 sequence (DNA): TGTGCCAGCAGCCAAGATCCTGGGACAGGGAGTAGGAGAAACATTCAGTACTTC.

The rearrangement joins TRBV3-1 (or the pseudogene TRBV3-2) to TRBJ1-5; unclear D gene. Trimming stripped 1 base from V and 6 bases from J, with 7 bases between. CDR1 LGHDT and CDR2 YNNKEL come from the germline V gene (reference sequence). The CDR3 consists of 13 residues. Written as DNA, the CDR3 is TGTGCCAGCAGCCAAGGAGGGTTTCAGCCCCAGCATTTT. It encodes CASSQGGFQPQHF.

The chain couples TRBV7-9 to TRBJ2-7, with 10 positions matching TRBD1. The junction had 7 bases not matched to a gene; V was cut back by 2 bases and J by 3 bases. The CDR3 is 16 amino acids. Germline V gene data show CDR1 as SEHNR and CDR2 as FQNEAQ (reference sequence). The CDR3 is CASSLNARTGGYEQYF. In nucleotides, the CDR3 is TGTGCCAGCAGCTTAAACGCCAGGACAGGGGGCTACGAGCAGTACTTC.

The rearrangement joins TRBV6-5 to TRBJ2-7; a weak D match, TRBD2 (5 bases). Germline-derived CDR1 and CDR2 are MNHEY and SVGAGI. V was cut by 5 bases and J by 3 bases, with 14 bases left in between. This CDR3 spans 14 amino acids. Here the CDR3 reads CASSPQTGFYEQYF. The CDR3 nucleotides read TGTGCCAGCAGTCCCCAGACGGGATTCTACGAGCAGTACTTC.

V and J are TRBV30 and TRBJ1-2; 8 bases agree with TRBD1. Germline V gene data show CDR1 as GTSNPN and CDR2 as SVGIG (reference sequence). V lost 5 bases to trimming and J lost 6 bases; unmatched junction nucleotides: 17. This CDR3 region has 16 residues. The CDR3: CAWGPFLTGVSNGYTF. The CDR3 DNA reads as TGTGCCTGGGGTCCCTTTCTGACAGGGGTGTCTAATGGCTACACCTTC.

The chain carries TRBV2 and TRBJ1-5, with 11 bases that match TRBD1. The V gene end was trimmed by 6 bases and the J gene end by 2 bases; junction bases not matched to a gene: 12. The CDR3 totals 18 residues. CDR1 is SNHLY and CDR2 is FYNNEI in the germline V gene. The CDR3 sequence is CASRTGTGGGYGNQPQHF. The CDR3 DNA sequence: TGTGCCAGCAGAACCGGGACAGGGGGAGGTTATGGCAATCAGCCCCAGCATTTT.

The chain is built from TRBV11-3 and TRBJ2-1; D unresolved. The V and J ends lost 0 bases and 5 bases respectively, with 8 bases between them. Germline CDR1 and CDR2: SGHNT and YENEEA. CDR3 length: 14 residues. The CDR3 loop reads CASSLDFNDNEQFF. CDR3 nucleotide sequence: TGTGCCAGCAGCTTAGATTTTAATGACAATGAGCAGTTCTTC.

This chain joins TRBV11-2 and TRBJ2-1, with 8 bases lining up with TRBD2. This CDR3 spans 14 amino acids. V was pared by 3 bases and J by 6 bases, with 4 bases of the junction left unmatched. Per germline, CDR1 SGHAT and CDR2 FQNNGV. The DNA for the CDR3 is TGTGCCAGCAGCTTCGGGGGGGGCCTCAATGAGCAGTTCTTC. Translation gives CASSFGGGLNEQFF.

The chain joins TRBV2 to TRBJ1-3, with D hard to call. CDR1 and CDR2 (germline): SNHLY, FYNNEI. The CDR3 loop spans 13 amino acids. With 11 bases removed from V and 0 bases from J, the gap between germline ends came to 11 bases. Here the CDR3 DNA reads TGTGCCGGAGGGTTGAACTCTGGAAACACCATATATTTT. Translating gives CAGGLNSGNTIYF.

The gene calls are TRBV7-2 and TRBJ1-2, with 9 bases identical to TRBD1. The germline CDR1 and CDR2 sequences are SGHTA and FQGNSA. This CDR3 contains 15 residues. Trimming removed 1 base from V and 6 bases from J; junction bases left unmatched: 6. The CDR3 is CASSLEPGQGDGYTF. The CDR3 nucleotides read TGTGCCAGCAGCTTAGAACCGGGACAGGGTGATGGCTACACCTTC.

V gene TRBV21-1 combines with J gene TRBJ2-1; TRBD2 is taken as the D call from the table, unchecked against the DNA. TRBV21-1 is a known pseudogene. The CDR3 has 20 residues. The DNA for the CDR3 is TGTGCCAGCAGCAAACCGCCTAGCGGGGACAACGGACCTAACTACAATGAGCAGTTCTTC. As protein: CASSKPPSGDNGPNYNEQFF.

This clone was seen a few times. The chain joins TRBV4-2 to TRBJ2-7, with D tentatively TRBD1 (6 bases). The V gene's germline CDR1 is LGHNA and CDR2 YNFKEQ. V was shortened by 1 base and J by 2 bases, with 12 bases between the two germline ends. The CDR3 consists of 15 residues. The DNA of the CDR3 is TGTGCCAGCAGCCAAGTGGCAGGGGAAACCTACGAGCAGTACTTC. Protein sequence: CASSQVAGETYEQYF.